These 15 T cell receptor beta chains originate from one sample sequenced in a study of blood T cell repertoires in COVID-19. The repertoire was sequenced with immunoSEQ multiplex PCR; TCRdb's copy has only in-frame clones and lacks some. The table records 150,000 or so clones, approximately 90% of them present only once. Material: peripheral blood. Receptor source: a man aged 45 to 65 with acute or convalescent COVID-19.

The J gene is TRBJ2-1, the V gene TRBV5-5; a weak D match, TRBD1 (5 bases). Per germline, CDR1 SGHKS and CDR2 YYEKEE (reference sequence). The CDR3 is made up of 15 amino acids. V was pared by 4 bases and J by 4 bases, with 15 bases between. Written as DNA, the CDR3 is TGTGCCAGCAGCCCGCTCGTGGACACTTACAATGAGCAGTTCTTC. Translated, it gives CASSPLVDTYNEQFF.

The chain is built from TRBV19 and TRBJ1-1; D not certain. The V and J ends lost 1 base and 3 bases respectively, with 12 bases between them. The germline V gene encodes CDR1 LNHDA and CDR2 SQIVND (reference sequence). The CDR3 spans 15 residues. The CDR3 DNA reads TGTGCCAGTAGTATAGTCGGGAGCTTCGACACTGAAGCTTTCTTT. As protein: CASSIVGSFDTEAFF.

V gene TRBV10-1 combines with J gene TRBJ2-1; the D is unclear. Germline V lookup: CDR1 WNHNN, CDR2 SYGVQD (reference sequence). Trimming removed 3 bases from V and 3 bases from J, with 9 bases in between. The CDR3 totals 14 residues. In DNA form, the CDR3 reads TGCGCCAGCAGTGAAGAAGCTAACTACAATGAGCAGTTCTTC. Its translation is CASSEEANYNEQFF.

This chain links TRBV29-1 with TRBJ2-7; TRBD1 is a possible D gene (5 bases). The ends were cut back, 5 bases at V and 0 bases at J, with 11 bases in the middle. This CDR3 comprises 13 residues. The germline gives CDR1 SQVTM, CDR2 ANQGSEA. In nucleotides, the CDR3 is TGCAGCGTTCGGACATTCCCCTCCTACGAGCAGTACTTC. This codes for CSVRTFPSYEQYF.

The chain employs TRBV19 and TRBJ2-7, with TRBD2 matching over 7 bases. V dropped 3 bases and J dropped 0; count of bases not matched to a gene: 11. The CDR3 runs 17 residues. The germline V gene has CDR1 LNHDA and CDR2 SQIVND (reference sequence). CDR3 region: CASSISRSSGFSYEQYF. CDR3 nucleotides: TGTGCCAGTAGTATCAGCCGGTCTAGCGGTTTCTCCTACGAGCAGTACTTC.

This rearrangement joins TRBV7-9 to TRBJ1-4; D may be TRBD1 (6 bases). CDR1 and CDR2 from the germline V gene are SEHNR and FQNEAQ (reference sequence). V lost 5 bases and J 0 bases, leaving 19 bases between the germline ends. The CDR3 covers 18 residues. CDR3 coding DNA: TGTGCCAGCAGCCGGATGGGACAACCCACTGCAACTAATGAAAAACTGTTTTTT. It specifies CASSRMGQPTATNEKLFF.

A word on this clone: This specimen includes other DNA sequences encoding the same CDR3. This rearrangement joins TRBV10-2 to TRBJ2-7; 12 bases are shared with TRBD2. Trimming removed 7 bases from V and 4 bases from J; junction bases left unmatched: 11. The CDR3 extends over 16 amino acids. CDR1 WSHSY and CDR2 SAAADI come from the germline V gene. The CDR3 loop reads CASTPQILAGGYEQYF. Written as DNA, the CDR3 is TGCGCCAGCACCCCCCAAATACTAGCGGGGGGATACGAGCAGTACTTC.

This chain's CDR3 is CASSQGRAGYTF. The CDR3 DNA is TGTGCCAGCAGCCAAGGCAGGGCCGGCTACACCTTC. The chain employs TRBV3-1 (or the pseudogene TRBV3-2) and TRBJ1-2, with a possible D match to TRBD1 (5 bases). Germline CDR1 and CDR2: LGHDT and YNNKEL (reference sequence). The V end lost 1 base, the J end lost 8 bases, and 8 bases lay between the germline ends. This CDR3 is built from 12 residues.

The chain joins TRBV29-1 to TRBJ2-7; D may be TRBD2 (5 bases). Germline V gene data show CDR1 as SQVTM and CDR2 as ANQGSEA. V lost 1 base, J lost 3 bases, and 16 bases lay in between. This CDR3 is 15 amino acids long. The CDR3 nucleotides are TGCAGCGTTGAAGTAGGGCCCGGAGGTTACTACGAGCAGTACTTC. This encodes CSVEVGPGGYYEQYF.

This chain joins TRBV28 and TRBJ1-2, with TRBD1 matching over 12 bases. From germline, CDR1 is MDHEN and CDR2 SYDVKM. The CDR3 has 16 residues. V lost 6 bases and J lost 5; bases outside the gene matches: 10. The CDR3 spells CASSHPGTGGSYGYTF. CDR3 DNA sequence: TGTGCCAGCAGCCATCCCGGGACAGGGGGCTCTTATGGCTACACCTTC.

The chain is built from TRBV7-9 and TRBJ2-1; TRBD1 is a possible D gene (6 bases). The V end was cut by 8 bases, the J end by 2 bases, with 22 bases between. Germline CDR1 is SEHNR and CDR2 is FQNEAQ (reference sequence). The CDR3 is 17 amino acids. The CDR3 bases are TGTGCCAGCCAGCCGCGTGCTGGGGACATAGCCTACAATGAGCAGTTCTTC. Its translation is CASQPRAGDIAYNEQFF.

This sequence joins TRBV7-2 and TRBJ2-4; D may be TRBD1 (6 bases). Germline V gene sequence: CDR1 SGHTA, CDR2 FQGNSA. The CDR3 is 19 residues long. V was cut by 4 bases and J by 4 bases, with 26 bases left in between. CDR3 sequence reads: CASSSAWGLSSWGKNIQYF. The CDR3 region has the DNA TGTGCCAGCAGCTCCGCGTGGGGGCTGAGCTCCTGGGGGAAAAACATTCAGTACTTC. The whole variable domain, filled in from reference TRBV7-2 and TRBJ2-4, reads GAGVSQSPSNKVTEKGKDVELRCDPISGHTALYWYRQSLGQGLEFLIYFQGNSAPDKSGLPSDRFSAERTGGSVSTLTIQRTQQEDSAVYLCASSSAWGLSSWGKNIQYFGAGTRLSVL.

This chain uses TRBV2 with TRBJ2-3, with 9 bases that match TRBD1. The length of the CDR3 is 15 residues. Trimming at V came to 3 bases and at J to 5 bases, leaving 6 bases not matched to a gene. The V gene's germline CDR1 is SNHLY and CDR2 FYNNEI. CDR3 in amino acids: CASSDRDRVVDTQYF. The CDR3 bases are TGTGCCAGCAGTGACCGGGACAGGGTGGTAGATACGCAGTATTTT.

This clone was seen a single time. The J gene is TRBJ2-5, the V gene TRBV3-1 (or the pseudogene TRBV3-2), with 11 positions matching TRBD2. V shed 4 bases, J shed 4 bases, and the junction held 8 bases outside the gene matches. Germline V gene lookup returns CDR1 LGHDT and CDR2 YNNKEL (reference sequence). The CDR3 length is 16 residues. The chain's CDR3 is CASSPTQTSGIETQYF. The CDR3 DNA reads TGTGCCAGCAGCCCTACACAGACTAGCGGGATAGAGACCCAGTACTTC.

The rearrangement joins TRBV5-6 to TRBJ1-1; D ambiguous. This CDR3 comprises 12 residues. Germline V lookup: CDR1 SGHDT, CDR2 YYEEEE. Trimming pared 2 bases from V and 4 bases from J, leaving 6 bases between. CDR3 nucleotides: TGTGCCAGCAGCTTCGAGCGCACTGAAGCTTTCTTT. It encodes CASSFERTEAFF.